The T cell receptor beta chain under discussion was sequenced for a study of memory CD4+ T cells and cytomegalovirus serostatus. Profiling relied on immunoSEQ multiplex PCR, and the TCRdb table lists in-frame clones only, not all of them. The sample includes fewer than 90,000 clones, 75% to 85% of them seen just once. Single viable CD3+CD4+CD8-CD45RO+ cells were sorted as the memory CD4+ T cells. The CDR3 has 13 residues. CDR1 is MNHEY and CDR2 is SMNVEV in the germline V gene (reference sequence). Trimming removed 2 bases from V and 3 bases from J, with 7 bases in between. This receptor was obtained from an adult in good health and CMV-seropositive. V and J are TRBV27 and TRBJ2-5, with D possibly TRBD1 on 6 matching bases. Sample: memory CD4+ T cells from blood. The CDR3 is CASSLNREETQYF. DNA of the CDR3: TGTGCCAGCAGTTTAAACAGGGAAGAGACCCAGTACTTC.